A single sample is the source of the 16 T cell receptor beta chains below, sequenced in a study of identical twins. In TCRdb, the 5' RACE reads were re-called with MiXCR into one record per CDR3 protein. The sample lists approximately 220,000 distinct CDR3 sequences; 6% to 9% were seen once. This sample was also put to use in a study of yellow fever vaccine responses in identical twins.

The sample consisted of memory (CD45RO+) T cells sorted from blood. The receptors come from a woman between 18 and 29 years old in good health.

This clonotype was seen only a few times. The chain employs TRBV24-1 and TRBJ2-7; possibly TRBD2 for D (5 bases). Germline values: CDR1 KGHDR, CDR2 SFDVKD. The CDR3 consists of 15 residues. Trimming pared 3 bases from V and 5 bases from J, leaving 16 bases between. CDR3 protein: CATSDALGPEDEQYF. The CDR3 nucleotides read TGTGCCACCAGTGATGCGCTCGGTCCGGAGGACGAGCAGTACTTC.

This clonotype has more than one count but fewer than ten. This chain connects TRBV6-1 to TRBJ2-7; D may be TRBD2 (5 bases). V gave up 5 bases and J gave up 2 bases, with 16 bases separating them. The CDR3 consists of 15 residues. Germline loops: CDR1 MNHNS, CDR2 SASEGT. CDR3 in DNA: TGTGCCAGCAGTCGTCAAACCGGGATAACCTACGAGCAGTACTTC. Translating gives CASSRQTGITYEQYF.

Concerning this clonotype: A much larger clone lies one base from this, so it may be a read error. The rearrangement links TRBV4-3 to TRBJ2-1, with D possibly called TRBD1 or TRBD2 (5 bases each). Per germline, CDR1 LGHNA and CDR2 YSLEER. The length of the CDR3 is 17 residues. CDR3 bases: TGCACCAGCAGCCCCACTTTGCAGTCGGGACCCTTATTTCGGCAGTTCTTC. Protein product: CTSSPTLQSGPLFRQFF.

The chain uses TRBV6-1 and TRBJ1-5, with 8 bases matching TRBD1. This CDR3 has 14 residues. After removal of 5 bases from V and 4 bases from J, the junction contained 4 bases not matched to a gene. In germline, CDR1 is MNHNS, CDR2 SASEGT. CDR3 region: CASSTDRVNQPQHF. In DNA, the CDR3 is TGTGCCAGCAGTACGGACAGGGTGAATCAGCCCCAGCATTTT.

This clonotype was counted many times. In DNA form, the CDR3 reads TGTGCCAGCAGCTTGATTTCAGAGAACACCGGGGAGCTGTTTTTT. Translation gives CASSLISENTGELFF. The chain combines TRBV5-6 with TRBJ2-2; D uncertain. The germline V gene encodes CDR1 SGHDT and CDR2 YYEEEE. V shed 1 base and J shed 1 base, with 8 bases lying between them. The CDR3 totals 15 residues.

This clonotype came up many times. The chain carries TRBV5-1 and TRBJ2-5; D gene uncertain. The length of the CDR3 is 14 residues. Germline lookup yields CDR1 SGHRS and CDR2 YFSETQ. Trimming removed 1 base at V and 4 bases at J, with 11 bases between. CDR3 nucleotide sequence: TGCGCCAGCAGCTTGTCCGGTTACGGAGAGACCCAGTACTTC. It codes for CASSLSGYGETQYF.

This clonotype was observed a few times. The chain uses TRBV2 and TRBJ2-4; D possibly corresponds to TRBD2 (6 bases). The CDR3 has 15 residues. From germline, CDR1 is SNHLY and CDR2 FYNNEI. V was shortened by 5 bases and J by 1 base, with 12 bases between the two germline ends. CDR3 sequence reads: CASSNGGSAKNIQYF. CDR3 in DNA: TGTGCCAGCAGTAATGGGGGGTCGGCCAAAAACATTCAGTACTTC.

Only a few counts were recorded for this clonotype. The J gene is TRBJ2-7, the V gene TRBV7-2, with TRBD2 identical over 8 bases. Germline V CDR1 and CDR2: SGHTA, FQGNSA. Trimming cost V 5 bases and J 6 bases; bases outside gene matches: 12. The CDR3 totals 15 residues. The CDR3 protein is CASSQVWTSIREQYF. CDR3 nucleotides: TGTGCCAGCAGCCAGGTGTGGACTAGCATCCGCGAGCAGTACTTC.

The chain is built from TRBV9 and TRBJ1-5; D is possibly TRBD1 (5 bases). V lost 0 bases and J lost 6, with 10 bases in between. The CDR3 covers 14 residues. Germline loops: CDR1 SGDLS, CDR2 YYNGEE. CDR3 sequence: CASSVDGGGQPQHF. The CDR3 DNA follows: TGTGCCAGCAGCGTAGATGGGGGGGGTCAGCCCCAGCATTTT.

This clonotype has more than one count but fewer than ten. The V call is TRBV4-3, the J call TRBJ2-7; D is undetermined. This CDR3 spans 14 amino acids. V was cut by 0 bases and J by 3 bases, with 9 bases left in between. Germline V gives CDR1 LGHNA, CDR2 YSLEER. DNA of the CDR3: TGCGCCAGCAGCCAAGACCTAGAAGGCTACGAGCAGTACTTC. This sequence encodes CASSQDLEGYEQYF.

This clonotype has at least ten counts. The gene calls are TRBV12-3 or TRBV12-4 and TRBJ2-1; 9 bases are shared with TRBD2. V shed 1 base, J shed 6 bases, and the junction held 7 bases outside the gene matches. The CDR3 extends over 16 amino acids. CDR3 nucleotide sequence: TGTGCCAGCAGTTTAGTATCACTAGCGGGCCCCAATGAGCAGTTCTTC. It specifies CASSLVSLAGPNEQFF.

This clonotype was picked up a small number of times. This chain uses TRBV7-9 with TRBJ2-5; 8 positions match TRBD2. This CDR3 contains 12 residues. V was pared by 11 bases and J by 1 base, with 3 bases of the junction left unmatched. Germline values: CDR1 SEHNR, CDR2 FQNEAQ (reference sequence). The CDR3 DNA reads TGTGCCGGGGGGACTAGCCAAGAGACCCAGTACTTC. Encoded protein: CAGGTSQETQYF. The entire variable domain, with the rest obtained from reference TRBV7-9 and TRBJ2-5, is as follows: DTGVSQNPRHKITKRGQNVTFRCDPISEHNRLYWYRQTLGQGPEFLTYFQNEAQLEKSRLLSDRFSAERPKGSFSTLEIQRTEQGDSAMYLCAGGTSQETQYFGPGTRLLVL.

There are many counts of this clonotype. The gene calls are TRBV12-3 or TRBV12-4 and TRBJ2-1; D possibly corresponds to TRBD2 (6 bases). V lost 7 bases to trimming and J lost 4 bases, with 17 bases between them. The CDR3 sequence is 15 residues long. CDR3: CASTLGTVMYNEQFF. In DNA, the CDR3 is TGTGCCAGCACCCTAGGGACTGTCATGTACAATGAGCAGTTCTTC.

This clonotype was counted between two and nine times. The rearrangement links TRBV24-1 to TRBJ2-1, with D possibly being TRBD1 (6 bases). V was pared by 3 bases and J by 4 bases, with 12 bases between. CDR3 length: 15 amino acids. The germline CDR1 and CDR2 sequences are KGHDR and SFDVKD. The CDR3 coding sequence is TGTGCCACCAGTGATAACCTCGGACAGTACAATGAGCAGTTCTTC. Translated, it gives CATSDNLGQYNEQFF.

At least ten counts were recorded for this clonotype. The chain uses TRBV7-8 and TRBJ2-5; 7 bases fit TRBD1. The V segment lost 5 bases and the J segment 3 bases; nucleotides outside the gene matches: 9. This CDR3 comprises 15 residues. CDR1 is SGHVS, CDR2 FQNEAQ, per germline. DNA for the CDR3: TGTGCCAGCAGCCCAAGACAGGGTCTGGAAGAGACCCAGTACTTC. As protein: CASSPRQGLEETQYF.

In this sample, this clonotype turned up many times. The V gene is TRBV29-1, the J gene TRBJ2-7; D possibly corresponds to TRBD1 (5 bases). The CDR3 is 13 amino acids. The germline V gene has CDR1 SQVTM and CDR2 ANQGSEA. Deletions cut 7 bases from V and 6 bases from J, with 19 bases between. The CDR3 DNA sequence: TGCAGCGGAACCCAGGGTTTCTCTTCCGAGCAGTACTTC. This gives the protein CSGTQGFSSEQYF.